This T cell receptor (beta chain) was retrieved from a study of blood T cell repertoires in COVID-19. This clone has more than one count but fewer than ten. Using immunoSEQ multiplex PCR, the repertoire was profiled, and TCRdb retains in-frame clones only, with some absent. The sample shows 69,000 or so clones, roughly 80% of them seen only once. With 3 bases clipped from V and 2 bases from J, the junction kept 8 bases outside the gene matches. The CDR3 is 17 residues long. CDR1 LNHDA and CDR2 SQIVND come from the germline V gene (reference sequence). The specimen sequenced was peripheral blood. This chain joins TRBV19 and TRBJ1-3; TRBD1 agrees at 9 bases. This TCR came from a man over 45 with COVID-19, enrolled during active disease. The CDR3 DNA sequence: TGTGCCAGTAGTATTGATGGGACAGGGTCGCCTGGAAACACCATATATTTT. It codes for CASSIDGTGSPGNTIYF.